One sample yielded the 18 T cell receptor beta chains listed below, sequenced in a study of cytomegalovirus exposure and HLA in healthy donors. PCR used 60 Vbeta primers and 13 Jbeta primers. TCRdb keeps only in-frame clones here, not all; method: immunoSEQ multiplex PCR. The sample lists some 120,000 clones, 65% to 80% occurring once. Material: PBMCs. The receptors originated from a man under 40 in good health and CMV-seropositive.

The chain joins TRBV7-2 to TRBJ1-3, with a tentative D call TRBD1 (5 bases). The CDR3 consists of 15 residues. CDR1 SGHTA and CDR2 FQGNSA come from the germline V gene. Trimming took off 4 bases at V and 4 bases at J, with 14 bases between the two ends. The DNA of the CDR3 is TGTGCCAGCAGCTCCTCCCCCAGGGCGGGAAACACCATATATTTT. This encodes CASSSSPRAGNTIYF.

This clone has a handful of counts. The V gene is TRBV4-3, the J gene TRBJ2-6; D may be TRBD2 (5 bases). This CDR3 has 16 amino acids. The V end lost 2 bases, the J end lost 1 base, and 9 bases lay between the germline ends. Germline CDR1 and CDR2: LGHNA and YSLEER. The CDR3 loop is CASSQSTGSGANVLTF. The CDR3 bases are TGCGCCAGCAGCCAATCGACGGGGTCTGGGGCCAACGTCCTGACTTTC.

This chain connects TRBV5-1 to TRBJ2-5; perhaps TRBD1 as D (6 bases). The CDR3 extends over 13 amino acids. Germline values: CDR1 SGHRS, CDR2 YFSETQ. V lost 5 bases and J lost 11, with 19 bases in between. The CDR3 DNA follows: TGCGCCAGCAGGCCGAGGGGGTTAGGGGAGCAGTACTTC. Translating gives CASRPRGLGEQYF.

The rearrangement uses TRBV18 and TRBJ1-2; 12 bases fit TRBD1. Per germline, CDR1 KGHSH and CDR2 LQKENI. The V gene end was trimmed by 3 bases and the J gene end by 8 bases; junction bases not matched to a gene: 13. The CDR3 contains 17 residues. The CDR3 spells CASSPFGPGQGALGYTF. In DNA, the CDR3 is TGTGCCAGCTCACCTTTTGGTCCGGGACAGGGGGCGTTGGGCTACACCTTC.

The rearrangement uses TRBV5-1 and TRBJ1-1; TRBD1 is a possible D gene (5 bases). The CDR3 covers 14 residues. V was cut by 0 bases and J by 5 bases, with 11 bases left in between. Germline V gene data show CDR1 as SGHRS and CDR2 as YFSETQ. CDR3 in amino acids: CASSLEEGWTEAFF. The CDR3 DNA reads TGCGCCAGCAGCTTGGAGGAGGGGTGGACTGAAGCTTTCTTT.

V and J are TRBV11-2 and TRBJ1-5; D gene unclear. The V gene's germline CDR1 is SGHAT and CDR2 FQNNGV. Deletions cut 0 bases from V and 6 bases from J, with 9 bases between. The CDR3 covers 14 residues. Here the CDR3 reads CASSLEGGGQPQHF. The CDR3, as DNA: TGTGCCAGCAGCTTAGAGGGTGGAGGTCAGCCCCAGCATTTT.

The chain uses TRBV4-2 and TRBJ1-5, with D possibly being TRBD1 (5 bases). Trimming cost V 0 bases and J 7 bases, with 16 bases left between them. The germline gives CDR1 LGHNA, CDR2 YNFKEQ. The CDR3 sequence is 16 residues long. The CDR3 reads CASSQESAGNVQPQHF. The CDR3 DNA follows: TGTGCCAGCAGCCAAGAGTCGGCAGGGAACGTCCAGCCCCAGCATTTT.

This clone was observed a handful of times. The J gene is TRBJ2-5, the V gene TRBV7-9; 7 nucleotides line up with TRBD2. Germline CDR1 is SEHNR and CDR2 is FQNEAQ (reference sequence). CDR3 length: 15 residues. Losses at the gene ends were 5 bases for V and 2 bases for J; bases not matched to a gene: 8. The chain's CDR3 is CASSGSGTTQETQYF. In DNA form, the CDR3 reads TGTGCCAGCAGCGGTTCCGGGACTACACAAGAGACCCAGTACTTC.

The genes are TRBV4-2 and TRBJ2-5; 12 bases are shared with TRBD2. Germline values: CDR1 LGHNA, CDR2 YNFKEQ. V trimming: 4 bases; J trimming: 2 bases; junction bases outside the gene matches: 5. The CDR3 spans 16 residues. This CDR3 is CASSLGLAGIQETQYF. For the CDR3, the DNA is TGTGCCAGCAGCCTAGGACTAGCGGGGATACAAGAGACCCAGTACTTC.

This clone was detected a few times. The chain has TRBV30 and TRBJ2-6; a possible D gene is TRBD1 (6 bases). The CDR3 totals 14 residues. The germline CDR1 and CDR2 sequences are GTSNPN and SVGIG (reference sequence). CDR3 loop: CASTGNSGANVLTF. Written as DNA, the CDR3 is TGTGCGTCCACAGGGAACTCTGGGGCCAACGTCCTGACTTTC.

The chain couples TRBV5-1 to TRBJ2-3; 7 bases map to TRBD2. The CDR3 length is 15 residues. V was pared by 3 bases and J by 6 bases, with 10 bases of the junction left unmatched. Germline V gives CDR1 SGHRS, CDR2 YFSETQ. The CDR3 coding sequence is TGCGCCAGCAGCTCCCAGCGGGGCCTCGGGGATACGCAGTATTTT. It is translated as CASSSQRGLGDTQYF.

This clone was detected a few times. V usage is TRBV4-1 and J usage is TRBJ1-5, with D possibly being TRBD1 (6 bases). The CDR3 totals 15 residues. V was trimmed by 1 base and J by 1 base, leaving 8 bases between them. From germline, CDR1 is MGHRA and CDR2 YSYEKL. The CDR3 DNA reads TGCGCCAGCAGCCAAGTTGGACAGAGCAATCAGCCCCAGCATTTT. It translates to CASSQVGQSNQPQHF.

V and J are TRBV6-1 and TRBJ1-1; 7 bases line up with TRBD1. From germline, CDR1 is MNHNS and CDR2 SASEGT. The CDR3 is made up of 13 amino acids. After removal of 5 bases from V and 6 bases from J, the junction contained 6 bases not matched to a gene. Written as DNA, the CDR3 is TGTGCCAGCAGTCTGACAGGGCTGGCTGAAGCTTTCTTT. Amino acid sequence: CASSLTGLAEAFF.

This clone was detected a few times. The rearrangement joins TRBV7-2 to TRBJ2-5; D not certain. TRBJ2-7 explains the end of the DNA better; the J call may be wrong. From germline, CDR1 is SGHTA and CDR2 FQGNSA. The CDR3 is 12 amino acids. CDR3 in amino acids: CASSNHGYEQYF. The CDR3 region has the DNA TGTGCCAGCAGCAACCACGGTTACGAGCAGTACTTC.

J is TRBJ1-6 and V is TRBV28; D possibly corresponds to TRBD1 (5 bases). Trimming removed 8 bases from V and 6 bases from J, with 11 bases in between. The CDR3 totals 13 residues. The V gene's germline CDR1 is MDHEN and CDR2 SYDVKM. CDR3: CASDSGPNSPLHF. For the CDR3, the DNA is TGTGCCAGCGATTCAGGGCCTAATTCACCCCTCCACTTT.

The count of this clone is one. A read error is possible here, since a much larger clone lies one base away. J is TRBJ2-2 and V is TRBV7-9, with D unresolved. The CDR3 loop spans 13 amino acids. CDR1 is SEHNR and CDR2 is FQNEAQ in the germline V gene (reference sequence). Trimming cost V 2 bases and J 5 bases, with 6 bases left between them. CDR3 amino acids: CASSLTETGELFF. CDR3 coding DNA: TGTGCCAGCAGCTTAACTGAAACCGGGGAGCTGTTTTTT.

The rearrangement links TRBV7-8 to TRBJ2-5, with 7 bases aligning to TRBD2. V lost 1 base to trimming and J lost 5 bases; unmatched junction nucleotides: 4. Germline V gene data show CDR1 as SGHVS and CDR2 as FQNEAQ. This CDR3 region has 14 residues. This CDR3 reads CASSLGGGGETQYF. The CDR3 DNA reads as TGTGCCAGCAGCTTAGGTGGGGGAGGGGAGACCCAGTACTTC.

The rearrangement links TRBV5-1 to TRBJ2-7; 9 bases match TRBD1. Germline CDR1 and CDR2: SGHRS and YFSETQ. The junction had 8 bases not matched to a gene; V was cut back by 4 bases and J by 3 bases. The CDR3 loop spans 15 amino acids. DNA of the CDR3: TGCGCCAGCAGCCTCCCCACAGGGGGCCACTACGAGCAGTACTTC. As protein: CASSLPTGGHYEQYF.